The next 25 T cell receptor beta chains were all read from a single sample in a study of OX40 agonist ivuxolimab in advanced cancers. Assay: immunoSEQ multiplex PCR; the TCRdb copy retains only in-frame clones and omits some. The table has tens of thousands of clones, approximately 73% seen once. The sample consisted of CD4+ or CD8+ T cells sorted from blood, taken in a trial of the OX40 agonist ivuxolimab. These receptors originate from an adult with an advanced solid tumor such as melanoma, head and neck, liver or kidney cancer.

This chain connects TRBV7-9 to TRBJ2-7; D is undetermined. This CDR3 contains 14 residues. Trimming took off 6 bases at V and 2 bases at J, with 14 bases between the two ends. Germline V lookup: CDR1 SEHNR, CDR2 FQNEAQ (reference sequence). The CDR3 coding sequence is TGTGCCAGCAGTCCAGTACAGCCCCCCTACGAGCAGTACTTC. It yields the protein CASSPVQPPYEQYF.

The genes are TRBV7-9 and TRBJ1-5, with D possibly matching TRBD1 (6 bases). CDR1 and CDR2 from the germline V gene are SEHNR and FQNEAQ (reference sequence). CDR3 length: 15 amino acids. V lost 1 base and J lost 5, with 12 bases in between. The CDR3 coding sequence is TGTGCCAGCAGCTTAGGTTGGGACATCGATCAGCCCCAGCATTTT. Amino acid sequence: CASSLGWDIDQPQHF.

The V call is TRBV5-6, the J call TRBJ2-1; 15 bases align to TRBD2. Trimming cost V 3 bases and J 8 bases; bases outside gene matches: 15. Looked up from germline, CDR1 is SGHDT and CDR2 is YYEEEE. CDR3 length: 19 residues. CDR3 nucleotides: TGTGCCAGCAGCTACGGGACTAGCGGGGGGCTGCTGGGGGGCGATGAGCAGTTCTTC. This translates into CASSYGTSGGLLGGDEQFF.

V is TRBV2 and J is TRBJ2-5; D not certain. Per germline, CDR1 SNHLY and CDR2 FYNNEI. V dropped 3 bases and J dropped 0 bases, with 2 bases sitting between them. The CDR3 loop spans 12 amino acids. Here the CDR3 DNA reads TGTGCCAGCAGTGAGGACCAAGAGACCCAGTACTTC. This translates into CASSEDQETQYF.

The CDR3 protein is CASTYIATNEKLFF. The CDR3 region has the DNA TGTGCCAGCACCTACATTGCAACTAATGAAAAACTGTTTTTT. This sequence joins TRBV7-9 and TRBJ1-4; no definite D call. Trimming removed 7 bases from V and 0 bases from J, with 9 bases in between. In germline, CDR1 is SEHNR, CDR2 FQNEAQ (reference sequence). There are 14 residues in the CDR3.

DNA of the CDR3: TGCGCCAGCAGCCCCCACCCCAGCGGGGGGGCCTACAATGAGCAGTTCTTC. The encoded protein is CASSPHPSGGAYNEQFF. This rearrangement joins TRBV4-1 to TRBJ2-1; 10 nucleotides line up with TRBD2. CDR1 is MGHRA, CDR2 YSYEKL, per germline. V gave up 4 bases and J gave up 2 bases; unmatched junction bases: 8. This CDR3 has 17 amino acids.

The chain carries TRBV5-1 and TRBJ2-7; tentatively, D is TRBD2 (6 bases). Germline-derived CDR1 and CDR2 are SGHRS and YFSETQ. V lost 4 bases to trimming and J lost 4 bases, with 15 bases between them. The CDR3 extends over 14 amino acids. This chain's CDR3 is CASSPKLEGYEQYF. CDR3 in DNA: TGCGCCAGCAGCCCGAAATTGGAGGGGTACGAGCAGTACTTC.

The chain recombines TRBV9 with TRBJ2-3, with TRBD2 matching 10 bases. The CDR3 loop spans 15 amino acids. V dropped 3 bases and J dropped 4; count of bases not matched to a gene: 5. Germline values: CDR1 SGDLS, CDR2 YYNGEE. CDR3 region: CASSEASGGADTQYF. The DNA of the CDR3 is TGTGCCAGCAGCGAGGCTAGCGGGGGCGCAGATACGCAGTATTTT.

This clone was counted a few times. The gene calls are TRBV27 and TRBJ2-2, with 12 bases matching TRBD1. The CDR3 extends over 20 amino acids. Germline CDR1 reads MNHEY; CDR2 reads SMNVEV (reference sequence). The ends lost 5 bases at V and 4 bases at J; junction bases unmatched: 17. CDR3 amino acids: CASSLRPGQGAPFATGELFF. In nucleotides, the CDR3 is TGTGCCAGCAGTCTTAGGCCGGGACAGGGGGCACCCTTTGCCACCGGGGAGCTGTTTTTT.

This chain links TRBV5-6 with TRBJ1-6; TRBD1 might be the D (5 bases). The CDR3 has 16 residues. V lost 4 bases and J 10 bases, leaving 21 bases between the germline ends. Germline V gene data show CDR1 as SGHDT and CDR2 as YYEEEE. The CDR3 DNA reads TGTGCCAGCAGCCCCCTAGGCGGGGGGGAGTCGTCACCCCTCCACTTT. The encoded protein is CASSPLGGGESSPLHF. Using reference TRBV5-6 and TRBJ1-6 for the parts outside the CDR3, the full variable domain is DAGVTQSPTHLIKTRGQQVTLRCSPKSGHDTVSWYQQALGQGPQFIFQYYEEEERQRGNFPDRFSGHQFPNYSSELNVNALLLGDSALYLCASSPLGGGESSPLHFGNGTRLTVT.

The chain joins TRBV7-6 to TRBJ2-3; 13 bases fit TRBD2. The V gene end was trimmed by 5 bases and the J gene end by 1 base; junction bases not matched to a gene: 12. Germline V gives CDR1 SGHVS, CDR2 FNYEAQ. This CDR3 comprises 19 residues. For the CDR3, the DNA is TGTGCCAGCAGCCCGGGACTAGCGGGGAGGGGGGACGGCACAGATACGCAGTATTTT. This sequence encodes CASSPGLAGRGDGTDTQYF.

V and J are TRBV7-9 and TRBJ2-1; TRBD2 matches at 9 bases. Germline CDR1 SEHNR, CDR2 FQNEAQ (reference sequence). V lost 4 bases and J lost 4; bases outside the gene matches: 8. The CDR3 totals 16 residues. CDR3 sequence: CASSSGSGGYYNEQFF. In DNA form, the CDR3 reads TGTGCCAGCAGCTCGGGCAGCGGGGGGTATTACAATGAGCAGTTCTTC.

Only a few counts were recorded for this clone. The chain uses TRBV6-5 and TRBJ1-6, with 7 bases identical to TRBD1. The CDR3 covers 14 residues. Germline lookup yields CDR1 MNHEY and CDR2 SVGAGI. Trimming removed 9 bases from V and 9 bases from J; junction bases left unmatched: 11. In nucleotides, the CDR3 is TGTGCCAGTAAAAAACCAGGGGGGTTTTCACCCCTCCACTTT. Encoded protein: CASKKPGGFSPLHF.

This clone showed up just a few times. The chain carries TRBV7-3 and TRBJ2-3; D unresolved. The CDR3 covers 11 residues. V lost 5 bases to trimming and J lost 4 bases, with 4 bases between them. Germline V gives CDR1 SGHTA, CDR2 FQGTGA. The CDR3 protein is CASSASDTQYF. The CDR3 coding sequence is TGTGCCAGCAGCGCCTCAGATACGCAGTATTTT.

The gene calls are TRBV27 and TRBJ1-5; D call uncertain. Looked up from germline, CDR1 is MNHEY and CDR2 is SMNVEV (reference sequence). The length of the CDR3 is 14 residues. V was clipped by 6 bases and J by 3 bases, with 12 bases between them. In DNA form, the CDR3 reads TGTGCCAGCAGCCCCGGACGGGACAATCAGCCCCAGCATTTT. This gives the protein CASSPGRDNQPQHF.

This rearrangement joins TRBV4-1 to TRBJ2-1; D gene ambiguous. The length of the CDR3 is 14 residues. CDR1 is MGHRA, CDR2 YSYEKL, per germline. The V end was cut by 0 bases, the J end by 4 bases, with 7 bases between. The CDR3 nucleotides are TGCGCCAGCAGCCAAGAAGAAGGGTACAATGAGCAGTTCTTC. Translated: CASSQEEGYNEQFF.

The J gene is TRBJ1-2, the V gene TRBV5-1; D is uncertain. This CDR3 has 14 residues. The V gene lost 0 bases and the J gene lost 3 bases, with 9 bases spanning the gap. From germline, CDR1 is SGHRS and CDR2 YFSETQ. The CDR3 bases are TGCGCCAGCAGCTTGGAATCTGGGGACTATGGCTACACCTTC. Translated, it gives CASSLESGDYGYTF.

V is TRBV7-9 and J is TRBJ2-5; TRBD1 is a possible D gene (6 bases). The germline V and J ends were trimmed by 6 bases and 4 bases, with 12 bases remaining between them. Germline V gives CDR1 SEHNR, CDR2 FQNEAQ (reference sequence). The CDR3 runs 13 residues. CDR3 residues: CASSFDRIETQYF. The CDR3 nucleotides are TGTGCCAGCAGTTTTGACAGGATAGAGACCCAGTACTTC.

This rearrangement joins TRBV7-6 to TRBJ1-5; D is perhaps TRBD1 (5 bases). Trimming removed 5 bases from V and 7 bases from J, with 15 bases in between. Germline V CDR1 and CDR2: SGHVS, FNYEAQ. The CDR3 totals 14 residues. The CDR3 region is CASSPNQGGQPQHF. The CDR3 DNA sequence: TGTGCCAGCAGCCCAAATCAGGGTGGCCAGCCCCAGCATTTT.

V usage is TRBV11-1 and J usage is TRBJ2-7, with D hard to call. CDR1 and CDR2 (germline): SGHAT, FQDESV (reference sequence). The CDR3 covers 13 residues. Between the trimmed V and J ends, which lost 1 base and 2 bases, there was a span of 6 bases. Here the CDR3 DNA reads TGTGCCAGCAGCTTAGGAGCCCCCTACGAGCAGTACTTC. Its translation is CASSLGAPYEQYF.

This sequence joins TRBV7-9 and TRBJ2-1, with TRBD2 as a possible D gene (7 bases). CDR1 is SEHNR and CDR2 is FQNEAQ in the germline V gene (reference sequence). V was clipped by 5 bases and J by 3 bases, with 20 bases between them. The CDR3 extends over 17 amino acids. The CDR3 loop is CASSPRQVGGDYNEQFF. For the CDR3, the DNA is TGTGCCAGCAGCCCCCGACAGGTAGGGGGGGACTACAATGAGCAGTTCTTC.

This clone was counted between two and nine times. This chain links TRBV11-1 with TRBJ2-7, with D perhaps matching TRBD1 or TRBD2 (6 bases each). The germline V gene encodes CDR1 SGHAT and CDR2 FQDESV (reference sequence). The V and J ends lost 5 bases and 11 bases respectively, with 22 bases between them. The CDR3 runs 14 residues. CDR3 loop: CASSPVWGAHREYF. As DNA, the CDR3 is TGTGCCAGCAGCCCCGTGTGGGGGGCCCACCGGGAGTACTTC.

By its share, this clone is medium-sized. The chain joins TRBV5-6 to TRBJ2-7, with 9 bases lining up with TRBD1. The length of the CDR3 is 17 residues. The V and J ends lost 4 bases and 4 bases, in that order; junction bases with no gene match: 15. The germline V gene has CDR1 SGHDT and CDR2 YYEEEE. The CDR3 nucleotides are TGTGCCAGCAGCCCTCCAGCGGGGACAGGGCGATTGTACGAGCAGTACTTC. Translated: CASSPPAGTGRLYEQYF. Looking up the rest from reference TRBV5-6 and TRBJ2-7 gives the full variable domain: DAGVTQSPTHLIKTRGQQVTLRCSPKSGHDTVSWYQQALGQGPQFIFQYYEEEERQRGNFPDRFSGHQFPNYSSELNVNALLLGDSALYLCASSPPAGTGRLYEQYFGPGTRLTVT.

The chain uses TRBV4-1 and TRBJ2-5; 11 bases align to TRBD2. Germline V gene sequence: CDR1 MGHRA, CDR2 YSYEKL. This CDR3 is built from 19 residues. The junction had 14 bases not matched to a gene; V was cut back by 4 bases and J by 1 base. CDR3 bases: TGCGCCAGCAGCCCCTCGGGACTAGCGGACCCGAGCCCCCAAGAGACCCAGTACTTC. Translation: CASSPSGLADPSPQETQYF.

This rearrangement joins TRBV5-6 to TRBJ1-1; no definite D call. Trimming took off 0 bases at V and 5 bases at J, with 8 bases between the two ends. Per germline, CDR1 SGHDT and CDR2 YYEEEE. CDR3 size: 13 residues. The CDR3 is CASSLVYGTEAFF. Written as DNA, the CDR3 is TGTGCCAGCAGCTTGGTGTATGGAACTGAAGCTTTCTTT.